Listed below are T cell receptor beta chains from one sample, sequenced in a study of Ad26.COV2.S vaccination and SARS-CoV-2 variants. Sequenced by immunoSEQ multiplex PCR; TCRdb stores in-frame clones only, minus some. In the table there are 350,000 to 500,000 clones, roughly 89% of which are singletons. Sequences were derived from peripheral blood, sampled in a trial of Ad26.COV2.S vaccine versus placebo. The receptors come from a person between 18 and 65 years old who received the Ad26.COV2.S COVID-19 vaccine or a placebo. Both conserved end residues are part of each CDR3. The D gene is left open where the match is weak. Clone size is not always given. Where it is, it says once, few, many or a class for expanded clones.

D | size | J | V | CDR3 | DNA
NA | NA | TRBJ1-1 | TRBV28 | CASSLYRFMNTEAFF | TGTGCCAGCAGTCTATACAGGTTCATGAACACTGAAGCTTTCTTT
NA | once | TRBJ1-5 | TRBV30 | CAWSHENFVRQPQHF | TGTGCCTGGAGTCACGAAAACTTTGTTAGGCAGCCCCAGCATTTT
NA | NA | TRBJ2-1 | TRBV5-6 | CASSLRLAPNEQFF | TGTGCCAGCAGCTTAAGGTTAGCGCCTAATGAGCAGTTCTTC
NA | NA | TRBJ2-2 | TRBV21-1 | CASSKASGTDPDRGTGELFF | TGTGCCAGCAGCAAAGCATCCGGGACAGACCCGGATCGCGGCACCGGGGAGCTGTTTTTT
NA | once | TRBJ2-2 | TRBV5-1 | CASSLAPGVAGELFF | TGCGCCAGCAGCTTGGCCCCAGGGGTGGCCGGGGAGCTGTTTTTT
NA | NA | TRBJ1-5 | TRBV2 | CASGAAGDDQPQHF | TGTGCCAGCGGTGCGGCAGGGGATGATCAGCCCCAGCATTTT
NA | NA | TRBJ2-2 | TRBV27 | CASRWLAANTGELFF | TGTGCCAGCAGGTGGCTAGCAGCGAACACCGGGGAGCTGTTTTTT
NA | NA | TRBJ2-5 | TRBV3-1/TRBV3-2 | CASSPLAGWARETQYF | TGTGCCAGCAGCCCCCTGGCGGGGTGGGCTCGAGAGACCCAGTACTTC
NA | NA | TRBJ1-3 | TRBV9 | CASSVGRLGNTIYF | TGTGCCAGCAGCGTCGGCAGGCTAGGAAACACCATATATTTT
NA | NA | TRBJ1-1 | TRBV10-3 | CAIAPFSGEAFF | TGTGCCATCGCCCCTTTCAGTGGTGAAGCTTTCTTT
NA | few | TRBJ2-7 | TRBV30 | CAWGRGNEQYF | TGTGCCTGGGGCAGGGGAAACGAGCAGTACTTC
NA | NA | TRBJ2-2 | TRBV7-8 | CASSTNTGELFF | TGTGCCAGCAGCACGAACACCGGGGAGCTGTTTTTT
NA | NA | TRBJ1-4 | TRBV15 | CATSREGRFEKLFF | TGTGCCACCAGCAGAGAGGGCAGGTTTGAAAAACTGTTTTTT
NA | NA | TRBJ2-7 | TRBV4-2 | CASSQERTTYEQYF | TGTGCCAGCAGCCAAGAGAGGACAACCTACGAGCAGTACTTC
TRBD2 | few | TRBJ2-3 | TRBV19 | CASSIMAGVDTQYF | TGTGCCAGTAGTATCATGGCGGGGGTGGATACGCAGTATTTT
NA | NA | TRBJ1-4 | TRBV6-6 | CASSYRGATNEKLFF | TGTGCCAGCAGTTACAGGGGGGCAACTAATGAAAAACTGTTTTTT
NA | NA | TRBJ2-3 | TRBV12-3/TRBV12-4 | CASSFVPTDTQYF | TGTGCCAGCAGTTTTGTCCCCACAGATACGCAGTATTTT
NA | NA | TRBJ1-2 | TRBV30 | CAWSSGNYGYTF | TGTGCCTGGAGCTCCGGGAACTATGGCTACACCTTC
TRBD1 | once | TRBJ2-1 | TRBV7-3 | CASSPRTGSSYNEQFF | TGTGCCAGCAGCCCAAGGACAGGGAGCTCCTACAATGAGCAGTTCTTC
NA | NA | TRBJ2-2 | TRBV7-6 | CASSLAPGAAGELFF | TGTGCCAGCAGCTTAGCTCCGGGGGCGGCCGGGGAGCTGTTTTTT
NA | NA | TRBJ1-2 | TRBV6-6 | CASSQTLQGYGYTF | TGTGCCAGCAGTCAAACTTTGCAGGGTTATGGCTACACCTTC
NA | NA | TRBJ2-7 | TRBV18 | CASSPRVAGAGYEQYF | TGTGCCAGCTCACCACGGGTCGCAGGGGCTGGGTACGAGCAGTACTTC
NA | NA | TRBJ2-2 | TRBV6-4 | CASSDSSTGELFF | TGTGCCAGCAGTGACTCGAGCACCGGGGAGCTGTTTTTT
NA | NA | TRBJ1-6 | TRBV5-1 | CASSWDRGNSPLHF | TGCGCCAGCAGCTGGGACCGGGGAAATTCACCCCTCCACTTT
TRBD1 | NA | TRBJ1-2 | TRBV28 | CASSSPGQGDGYTF | TGTGCCAGCAGTTCTCCGGGACAGGGTGATGGCTACACCTTC
NA | NA | TRBJ2-1 | TRBV11-2 | CASSRPARGTNNEQFF | TGTGCCAGCAGCCGACCGGCTAGGGGGACTAACAATGAGCAGTTCTTC
NA | NA | TRBJ1-2 | TRBV28 | CASIGPNYGYTF | TGTGCCAGCATAGGACCAAACTATGGCTACACCTTC
NA | NA | TRBJ1-5 | TRBV23-1 | CASSHHQAQHF | TGCGCCAGCAGTCATCACCAAGCCCAGCATTTT
TRBD1 | NA | TRBJ1-2 | TRBV7-9 | CASSSSGGYGYTF | TGTGCCAGCAGCTCCTCAGGGGGTTATGGCTACACCTTC
NA | NA | TRBJ2-6 | TRBV19 | CASSTPRSLSGANVLTF | TGTGCCAGTAGTACCCCGCGCAGTCTCTCTGGGGCCAACGTCCTGACTTTC
TRBD2 | NA | TRBJ2-1 | TRBV5-1 | CASSLGLAGGSEQFF | TGCGCCAGCAGCTTGGGTTTAGCGGGGGGTTCCGAGCAGTTCTTC
NA | NA | TRBJ2-7 | TRBV21-1 | CASSTYGQGYEQYF | TGTGCCAGCAGCACATATGGACAGGGCTACGAGCAGTACTTC
TRBD1 | NA | TRBJ1-2 | TRBV4-1 | CASSQDPRQGPYGYTF | TGCGCCAGCAGCCAAGACCCGAGACAGGGGCCATATGGCTACACCTTC
TRBD1 | NA | TRBJ1-4 | TRBV4-1 | CASSQRGQGANEKLFF | TGCGCCAGCAGCCAGAGGGGGCAGGGGGCTAATGAAAAACTGTTTTTT
NA | NA | TRBJ2-5 | TRBV4-2 | CASSQKNLETQYF | TGTGCCAGCAGCCAAAAAAACCTAGAGACCCAGTACTTC
TRBD2 | NA | TRBJ2-1 | TRBV4-2 | CASSPQAGLTYNEQFF | TGTGCCAGCAGCCCACAAGCGGGACTAACATACAATGAGCAGTTCTTC
NA | NA | TRBJ2-2 | TRBV7-2 | CASSQQGPTNTGELFF | TGTGCCAGCAGCCAGCAGGGGCCTACTAACACCGGGGAGCTGTTTTTT
NA | once | TRBJ1-2 | TRBV5-1 | CASSPLGAGGYTF | TGCGCCAGCAGCCCCCTTGGGGCGGGGGGCTACACCTTC
TRBD2 | NA | TRBJ2-1 | TRBV29-1 | CSVEGTSGDNEQFF | TGCAGCGTTGAGGGGACTAGCGGGGACAATGAGCAGTTCTTC
NA | NA | TRBJ1-4 | TRBV2 | CASRPTTGREKLFF | TGTGCCAGCAGACCCACAACAGGGAGGGAAAAACTGTTTTTT
NA | NA | TRBJ2-1 | TRBV29-1 | CSVDPYNEQFF | TGCAGCGTTGACCCTTACAATGAGCAGTTCTTC
TRBD1 | NA | TRBJ2-2 | TRBV19 | CASSWDRANTGELFF | TGTGCCAGTAGTTGGGACAGGGCCAACACCGGGGAGCTGTTTTTT
TRBD2 | NA | TRBJ2-1 | TRBV11-2 | CASSQKASGVYNEQFF | TGTGCCAGCAGCCAGAAGGCTAGCGGGGTTTACAATGAGCAGTTCTTC
TRBD1 | NA | TRBJ1-2 | TRBV18 | CASSDRQGARDKVGYTF | TGTGCCAGCTCGGATCGACAGGGGGCGCGAGATAAGGTTGGCTACACCTTC
NA | NA | TRBJ2-5 | TRBV6-6 | CASSPMLVTETQYF | TGTGCCAGCAGTCCCATGCTAGTGACCGAGACCCAGTACTTC
NA | NA | TRBJ2-2 | TRBV5-1 | CASSSSPLNTGELFF | TGCGCCAGCAGCTCTTCGCCTCTGAACACCGGGGAGCTGTTTTTT
NA | NA | TRBJ1-2 | TRBV10-1 | CASISETDYGYTF | TGCGCCAGCATCTCCGAGACAGATTATGGCTACACCTTC
NA | NA | TRBJ1-6 | TRBV27 | CASSLRGAYNSPLHF | TGTGCCAGCAGTTTACGAGGGGCTTATAATTCACCCCTCCACTTT
NA | once | TRBJ2-3 | TRBV10-3 | CAISESWTSTDTQYF | TGTGCCATCAGTGAGTCATGGACTAGCACAGATACGCAGTATTTT
NA | NA | TRBJ1-1 | TRBV28 | CASSLRWGTEAFF | TGTGCCAGCAGTTTAAGGTGGGGCACTGAAGCTTTCTTT